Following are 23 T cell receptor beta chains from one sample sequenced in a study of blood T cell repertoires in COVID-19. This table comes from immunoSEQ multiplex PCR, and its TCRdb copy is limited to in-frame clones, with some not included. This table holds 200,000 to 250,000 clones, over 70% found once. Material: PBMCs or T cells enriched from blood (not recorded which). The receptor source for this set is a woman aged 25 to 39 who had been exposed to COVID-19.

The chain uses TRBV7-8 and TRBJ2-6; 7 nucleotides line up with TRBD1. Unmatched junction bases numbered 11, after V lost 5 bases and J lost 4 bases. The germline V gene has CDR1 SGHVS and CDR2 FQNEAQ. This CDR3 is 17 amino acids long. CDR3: CASSVTGVGGGANVLTF. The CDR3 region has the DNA TGTGCCAGCAGCGTTACAGGGGTTGGGGGAGGGGCCAACGTCCTGACTTTC.

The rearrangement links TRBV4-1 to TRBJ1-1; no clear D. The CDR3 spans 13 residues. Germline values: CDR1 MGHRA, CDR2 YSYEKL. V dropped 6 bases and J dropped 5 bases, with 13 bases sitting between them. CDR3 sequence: CASRASGVTEAFF. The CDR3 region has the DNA TGCGCCAGCAGGGCGTCCGGGGTTACTGAAGCTTTCTTT.

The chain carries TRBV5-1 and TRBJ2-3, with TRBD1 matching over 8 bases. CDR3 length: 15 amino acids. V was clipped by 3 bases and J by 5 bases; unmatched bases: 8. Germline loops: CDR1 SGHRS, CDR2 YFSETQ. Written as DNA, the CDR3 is TGCGCCAGCAGCTCGGACAGGGCTGAAATAGATACGCAGTATTTT. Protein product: CASSSDRAEIDTQYF.

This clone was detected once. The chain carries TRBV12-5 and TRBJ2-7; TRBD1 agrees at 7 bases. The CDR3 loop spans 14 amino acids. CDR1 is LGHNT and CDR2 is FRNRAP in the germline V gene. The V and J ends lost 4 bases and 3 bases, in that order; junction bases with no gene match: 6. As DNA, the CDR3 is TGTGCTAGTGGTTCCCAGACAGGGCACTACGAGCAGTACTTC. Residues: CASGSQTGHYEQYF. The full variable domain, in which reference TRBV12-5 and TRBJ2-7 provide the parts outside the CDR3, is DARVTQTPRHKVTEMGQEVTMRCQPILGHNTVFWYRQTMMQGLELLAYFRNRAPLDDSGMPKDRFSAEMPDATLATLKIQPSEPRDSAVYFCASGSQTGHYEQYFGPGTRLTVT.

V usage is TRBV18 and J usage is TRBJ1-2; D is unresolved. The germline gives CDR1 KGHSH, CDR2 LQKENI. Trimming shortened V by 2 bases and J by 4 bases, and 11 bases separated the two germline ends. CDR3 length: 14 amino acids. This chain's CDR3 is CASSPETASYGYTF. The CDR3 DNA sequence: TGTGCCAGCTCACCAGAAACAGCTTCCTATGGCTACACCTTC.

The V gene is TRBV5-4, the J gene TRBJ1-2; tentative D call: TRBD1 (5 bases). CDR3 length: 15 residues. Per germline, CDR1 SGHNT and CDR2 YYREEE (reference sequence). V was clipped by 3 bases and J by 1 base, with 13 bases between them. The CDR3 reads CASSSREGSNYGYTF. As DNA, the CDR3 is TGTGCCAGCAGCTCCAGGGAGGGGAGTAACTATGGCTACACCTTC.

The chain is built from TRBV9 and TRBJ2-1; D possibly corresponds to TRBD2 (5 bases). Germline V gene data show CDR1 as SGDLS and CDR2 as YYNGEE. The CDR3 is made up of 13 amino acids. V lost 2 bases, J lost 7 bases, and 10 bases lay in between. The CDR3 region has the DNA TGTGCCAGCAGCGTGCGGGCGGCGAATGAGCAGTTCTTC. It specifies CASSVRAANEQFF.

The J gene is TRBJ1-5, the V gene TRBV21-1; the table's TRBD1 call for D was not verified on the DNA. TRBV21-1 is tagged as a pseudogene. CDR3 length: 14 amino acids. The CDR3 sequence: CASRPDRGYQPQHF. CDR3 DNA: TGTGCCAGCAGACCTGACAGGGGTTATCAGCCCCAGCATTTT.

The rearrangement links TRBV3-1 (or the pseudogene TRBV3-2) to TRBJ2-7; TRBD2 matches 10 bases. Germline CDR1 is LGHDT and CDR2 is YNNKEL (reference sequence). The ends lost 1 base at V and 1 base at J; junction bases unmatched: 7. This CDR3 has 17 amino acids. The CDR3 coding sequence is TGTGCCAGCAGCCAAGGCGCCGGGACTAGCGTTTCCTACGAGCAGTACTTC. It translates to CASSQGAGTSVSYEQYF.

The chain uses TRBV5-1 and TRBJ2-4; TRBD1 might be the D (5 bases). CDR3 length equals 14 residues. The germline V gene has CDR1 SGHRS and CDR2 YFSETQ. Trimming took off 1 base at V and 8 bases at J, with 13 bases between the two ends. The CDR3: CASSLYRGTDIQYF. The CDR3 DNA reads TGCGCCAGCAGCTTGTATAGGGGTACGGACATTCAGTACTTC.

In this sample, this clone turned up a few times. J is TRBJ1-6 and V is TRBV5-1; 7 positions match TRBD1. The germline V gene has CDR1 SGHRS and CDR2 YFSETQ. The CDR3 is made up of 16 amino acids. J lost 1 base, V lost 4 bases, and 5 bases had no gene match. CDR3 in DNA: TGCGCCAGCAGCCTACAGGGGAGGTCCTATAATTCACCCCTCCACTTT. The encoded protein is CASSLQGRSYNSPLHF.

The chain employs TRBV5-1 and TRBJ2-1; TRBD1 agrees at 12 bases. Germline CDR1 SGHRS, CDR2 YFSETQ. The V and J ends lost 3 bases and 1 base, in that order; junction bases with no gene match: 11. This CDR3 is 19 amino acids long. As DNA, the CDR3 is TGCGCCAGCAGCTCACCGGGACAGGGGGCGACGGGGTCCTACAATGAGCAGTTCTTC. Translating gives CASSSPGQGATGSYNEQFF. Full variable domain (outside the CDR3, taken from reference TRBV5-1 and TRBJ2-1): KAGVTQTPRYLIKTRGQQVTLSCSPISGHRSVSWYQQTPGQGLQFLFEYFSETQRNKGNFPGRFSGRQFSNSRSEMNVSTLELGDSALYLCASSSPGQGATGSYNEQFFGPGTRLTVL.

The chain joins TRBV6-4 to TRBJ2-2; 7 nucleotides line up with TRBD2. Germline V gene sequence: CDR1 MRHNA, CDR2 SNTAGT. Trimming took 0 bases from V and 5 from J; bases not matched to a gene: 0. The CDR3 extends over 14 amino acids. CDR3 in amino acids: CASSDSSGTGELFF. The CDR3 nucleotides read TGTGCCAGCAGTGACTCTAGCGGGACCGGGGAGCTGTTTTTT.

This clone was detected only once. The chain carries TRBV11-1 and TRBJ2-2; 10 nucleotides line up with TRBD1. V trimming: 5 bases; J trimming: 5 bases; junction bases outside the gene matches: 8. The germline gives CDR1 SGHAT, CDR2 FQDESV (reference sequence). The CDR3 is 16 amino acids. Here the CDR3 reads CASSLRQGAYTGELFF. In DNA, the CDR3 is TGTGCCAGCAGCCTCAGACAGGGGGCGTATACCGGGGAGCTGTTTTTT. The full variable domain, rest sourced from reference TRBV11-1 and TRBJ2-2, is EAEVAQSPRYKITEKSQAVAFWCDPISGHATLYWYRQILGQGPELLVQFQDESVVDDSQLPKDRFSAERLKGVDSTLKIQPAELGDSAMYLCASSLRQGAYTGELFFGEGSRLTVL.

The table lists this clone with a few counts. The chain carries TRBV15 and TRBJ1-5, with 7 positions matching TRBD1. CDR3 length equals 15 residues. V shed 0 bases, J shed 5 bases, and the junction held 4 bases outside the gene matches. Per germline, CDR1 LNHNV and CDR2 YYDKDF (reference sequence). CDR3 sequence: CATSRDSGGYQPQHF. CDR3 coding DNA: TGTGCCACCAGCAGAGATTCAGGGGGTTATCAGCCCCAGCATTTT.

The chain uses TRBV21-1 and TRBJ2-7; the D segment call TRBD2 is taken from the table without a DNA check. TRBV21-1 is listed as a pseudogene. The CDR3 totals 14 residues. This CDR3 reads CASSISGRSYEQYF. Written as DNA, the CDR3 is TGTGCCAGCAGCATTAGCGGGAGATCCTACGAGCAGTACTTC.

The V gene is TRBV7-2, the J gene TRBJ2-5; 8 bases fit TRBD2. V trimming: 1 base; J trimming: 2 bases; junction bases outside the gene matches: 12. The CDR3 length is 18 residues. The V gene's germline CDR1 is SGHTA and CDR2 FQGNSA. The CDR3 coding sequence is TGTGCCAGCAGCTTAGAAAAAGCGGGAGTGGGGGCTCAAGAGACCCAGTACTTC. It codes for CASSLEKAGVGAQETQYF.

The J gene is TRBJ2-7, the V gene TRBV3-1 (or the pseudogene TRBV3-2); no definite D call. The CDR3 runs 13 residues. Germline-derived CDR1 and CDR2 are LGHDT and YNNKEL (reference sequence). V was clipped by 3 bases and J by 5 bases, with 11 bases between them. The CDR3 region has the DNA TGTGCCAGCAGCCATAGATTGATCGACGAGCAGTACTTC. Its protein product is CASSHRLIDEQYF.

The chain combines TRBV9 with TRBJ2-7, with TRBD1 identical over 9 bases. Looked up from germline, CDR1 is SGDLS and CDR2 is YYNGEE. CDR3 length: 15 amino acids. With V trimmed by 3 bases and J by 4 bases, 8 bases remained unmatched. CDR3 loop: CASSAGQGFGYEQYF. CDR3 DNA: TGTGCCAGCAGCGCCGGACAGGGGTTCGGGTACGAGCAGTACTTC.

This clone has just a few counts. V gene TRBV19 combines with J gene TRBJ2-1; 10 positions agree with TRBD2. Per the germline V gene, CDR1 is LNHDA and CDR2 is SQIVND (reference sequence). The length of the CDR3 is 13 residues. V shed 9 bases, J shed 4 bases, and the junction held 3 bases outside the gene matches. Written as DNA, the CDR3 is TGTGCCAGAGCTAGCGGGAGATACAATGAGCAGTTCTTC. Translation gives CARASGRYNEQFF.

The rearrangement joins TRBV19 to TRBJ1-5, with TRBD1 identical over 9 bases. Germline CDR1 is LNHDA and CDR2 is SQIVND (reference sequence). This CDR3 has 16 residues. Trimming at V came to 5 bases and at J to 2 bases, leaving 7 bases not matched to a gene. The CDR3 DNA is TGTGCCAGTAGTCCTACGGGACAGGGAGGCAATCAGCCCCAGCATTTT. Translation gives CASSPTGQGGNQPQHF.

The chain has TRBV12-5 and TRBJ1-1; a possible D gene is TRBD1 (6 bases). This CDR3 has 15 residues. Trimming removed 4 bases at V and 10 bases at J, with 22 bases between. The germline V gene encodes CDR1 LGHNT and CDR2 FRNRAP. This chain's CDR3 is CASGSGSGGARRAFF. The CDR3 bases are TGTGCTAGTGGTTCCGGGTCTGGGGGCGCGCGGCGAGCTTTCTTT.

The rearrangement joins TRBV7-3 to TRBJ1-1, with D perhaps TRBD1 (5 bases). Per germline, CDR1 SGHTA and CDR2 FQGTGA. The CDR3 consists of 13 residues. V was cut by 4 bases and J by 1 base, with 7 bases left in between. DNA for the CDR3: TGTGCCAGCAGCTCTCAGGGGAACACTGAAGCTTTCTTT. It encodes CASSSQGNTEAFF. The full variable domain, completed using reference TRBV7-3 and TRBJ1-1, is GAGVSQTPSNKVTEKGKYVELRCDPISGHTALYWYRQSLGQGPEFLIYFQGTGAADDSGLPNDRFFAVRPEGSVSTLKIQRTERGDSAVYLCASSSQGNTEAFFGQGTRLTVV.